A single sample is the source of the 7 T cell receptor beta chains below, sequenced in a study of cytomegalovirus exposure and HLA in healthy donors. The PCR employed 60 Vbeta primers together with 13 Jbeta primers. Data came from immunoSEQ multiplex PCR; TCRdb stores just in-frame clones and leaves some out. The sample has about 190,000 clones, 87% seen once; the top ten hold around 0.99%. The sample consisted of PBMCs. These receptor sequences come from a boy younger than 10 in good health and CMV-seronegative.

This clone was picked up a small number of times. The chain combines TRBV5-4 with TRBJ1-1; a possible D gene is TRBD1 (5 bases). The CDR3 sequence is 14 residues long. CDR1 SGHNT and CDR2 YYREEE come from the germline V gene (reference sequence). Trimming removed 1 base at V and 2 bases at J, with 9 bases between. The CDR3 sequence is CASSLRQINTEAFF. CDR3 in DNA: TGTGCCAGCAGCTTGAGACAGATTAACACTGAAGCTTTCTTT.

The rearrangement joins TRBV5-4 to TRBJ2-7; 10 bases align to TRBD1. The length of the CDR3 is 14 residues. Germline CDR1 reads SGHNT; CDR2 reads YYREEE (reference sequence). V was pared by 7 bases and J by 2 bases, with 6 bases of the junction left unmatched. In nucleotides, the CDR3 is TGTGCCAGCGGCCGGGACAGGGGCACCTACGAGCAGTACTTC. Its translation is CASGRDRGTYEQYF.

This chain uses TRBV7-8 with TRBJ2-1; D gene unclear. Germline V gene data show CDR1 as SGHVS and CDR2 as FQNEAQ. V was clipped by 0 bases and J by 0 bases, with 12 bases between them. CDR3 size: 17 residues. CDR3 DNA sequence: TGTGCCAGCAGCTTAGCGTCTTCAGCGAGCTCCTACAATGAGCAGTTCTTC. It yields the protein CASSLASSASSYNEQFF.

The V gene is TRBV6-5, the J gene TRBJ2-3; D is perhaps TRBD1 (6 bases). V gave up 7 bases and J gave up 2 bases, with 16 bases separating them. Germline assignment: CDR1 MNHEY and CDR2 SVGAGI. The CDR3 loop spans 15 amino acids. In DNA form, the CDR3 reads TGTGCCAGCACTGATAGACAGGCCTCCACAGATACGCAGTATTTT. Its protein product is CASTDRQASTDTQYF.

The V and J genes are TRBV5-6 and TRBJ2-7; a possible D gene is TRBD1 (6 bases). CDR1 and CDR2 (germline): SGHDT, YYEEEE. V lost 3 bases and J lost 4, with 20 bases in between. The CDR3 runs to 16 residues. The CDR3 protein is CASSWTASFLMYEQYF. The DNA for the CDR3 is TGTGCCAGCAGCTGGACAGCCTCTTTTCTCATGTACGAGCAGTACTTC.

This clone was counted a few times. The chain uses TRBV5-8 and TRBJ1-2, with D perhaps TRBD1 (6 bases). Germline CDR1 and CDR2: SGHTS and YDEGEE. The V and J ends lost 1 base and 1 base respectively, with 11 bases between them. The CDR3 extends over 15 amino acids. For the CDR3, the DNA is TGTGCCAGCAGCTTGAAGCAGGGGTATAACTATGGCTACACCTTC. This codes for CASSLKQGYNYGYTF. Variable domain in full (rest from reference TRBV5-8 and TRBJ1-2): EAGVTQSPTHLIKTRGQQATLRCSPISGHTSVYWYQQALGLGLQFLLWYDEGEERNRGNFPPRFSGRQFPNYSSELNVNALELEDSALYLCASSLKQGYNYGYTFGSGTRLTVV.

The chain uses TRBV28 and TRBJ1-5; 9 nucleotides align to TRBD1. Germline V CDR1 and CDR2: MDHEN, SYDVKM. V trimming: 6 bases; J trimming: 2 bases; junction bases outside the gene matches: 8. The CDR3 has 16 amino acids. CDR3 nucleotides: TGTGCCAGCAGGTTGAGGACAGGGGCGCGCAATCAGCCCCAGCATTTT. Protein sequence: CASRLRTGARNQPQHF.